The 26 T cell receptor beta chains listed next were all sequenced from one sample in a study of cytomegalovirus exposure and HLA in healthy donors. Assay: immunoSEQ multiplex PCR; the TCRdb copy retains only in-frame clones and omits some. Here the sample spans 67,000 or so clones, approximately 93% being singletons. The material sequenced was PBMCs. These receptors all stem from a man younger than 35 in good health and CMV-seropositive.

This clone was seen a single time. The chain uses TRBV27 and TRBJ2-7; D possibly corresponds to TRBD2 (5 bases). Trimming shortened V by 2 bases and J by 0 bases, and 11 bases separated the two germline ends. CDR1 is MNHEY, CDR2 SMNVEV, per germline (reference sequence). This CDR3 has 15 residues. CDR3 sequence: CASSLSVGDSYEQYF. CDR3 DNA sequence: TGTGCCAGCAGTTTAAGCGTCGGGGACTCCTACGAGCAGTACTTC.

J is TRBJ2-2 and V is TRBV7-3, with 8 bases lining up with TRBD2. CDR1 is SGHTA, CDR2 FQGTGA, per germline. This CDR3 is 17 amino acids long. Losses at the gene ends were 6 bases for V and 2 bases for J; bases not matched to a gene: 11. The CDR3 is CASSFSPSGSNTGELFF. The CDR3 DNA sequence: TGTGCCAGCAGTTTTTCCCCCAGCGGGAGTAACACCGGGGAGCTGTTTTTT.

The chain links TRBV5-1 to TRBJ2-2, with 11 positions matching TRBD2. Germline CDR1 SGHRS, CDR2 YFSETQ. The CDR3 sequence is 19 residues long. J lost 4 bases, V lost 4 bases, and 15 bases had no gene match. CDR3 residues: CASSLLEGSGRVRTGELFF. In DNA form, the CDR3 reads TGCGCCAGCAGCCTCCTGGAAGGTAGCGGGAGGGTGCGCACCGGGGAGCTGTTTTTT.

This chain connects TRBV13 to TRBJ2-7; 7 bases agree with TRBD1. Looked up from germline, CDR1 is PRHDT and CDR2 is FYEKMQ (reference sequence). The CDR3 sequence is 15 residues long. V trimming: 0 bases; J trimming: 7 bases; junction bases outside the gene matches: 9. The CDR3 loop reads CASSLGTGYPREQYF. The CDR3 DNA follows: TGTGCCAGCAGCTTAGGGACAGGGTACCCCAGGGAGCAGTACTTC.

J is TRBJ2-2 and V is TRBV7-3, with 11 nucleotides matching TRBD2. Germline V gives CDR1 SGHTA, CDR2 FQGTGA. After removal of 5 bases from V and 9 bases from J, the junction contained 5 bases not matched to a gene. The CDR3 length is 14 residues. The CDR3 here is CASSPGTSGRELFF. DNA of the CDR3: TGTGCCAGCAGCCCAGGGACTAGCGGACGGGAGCTGTTTTTT. Full variable domain (outside the CDR3, taken from reference TRBV7-3 and TRBJ2-2): GAGVSQTPSNKVTEKGKYVELRCDPISGHTALYWYRQSLGQGPEFLIYFQGTGAADDSGLPNDRFFAVRPEGSVSTLKIQRTERGDSAVYLCASSPGTSGRELFFGEGSRLTVL.

This rearrangement joins TRBV5-1 to TRBJ2-5, with TRBD2 matching 11 bases. The CDR3 has 17 amino acids. Germline V gene sequence: CDR1 SGHRS, CDR2 YFSETQ. The trim removed 4 bases at V and 4 bases at J, leaving 12 bases unmatched. CDR3 amino acids: CASSQRVSGRAAETQYF. The CDR3 region has the DNA TGCGCCAGCAGCCAGAGAGTTAGCGGGAGGGCCGCAGAGACCCAGTACTTC.

The J gene is TRBJ2-7, the V gene TRBV2, with TRBD2 identical over 8 bases. V trimming: 6 bases; J trimming: 6 bases; junction bases outside the gene matches: 16. Germline lookup yields CDR1 SNHLY and CDR2 FYNNEI. The CDR3 has 16 residues. This chain's CDR3 is CASSPASLAAQAEQYF. The CDR3 nucleotides are TGTGCCAGCAGCCCAGCGTCACTAGCGGCACAGGCCGAGCAGTACTTC. Full variable domain (remainder filled in from reference TRBV2 and TRBJ2-7): EPEVTQTPSHQVTQMGQEVILRCVPISNHLYFYWYRQILGQKVEFLVSFYNNEISEKSEIFDDQFSVERPDGSNFTLKIRSTKLEDSAMYFCASSPASLAAQAEQYFGPGTRLTVT.

The chain recombines TRBV6-1 with TRBJ2-7, with 7 bases that match TRBD1. V was clipped by 7 bases and J by 3 bases; unmatched bases: 12. CDR1 MNHNS and CDR2 SASEGT come from the germline V gene. CDR3 length equals 15 residues. The CDR3 protein is CASNRPWDRLYEQYF. As DNA, the CDR3 is TGTGCCAGCAACAGACCCTGGGACAGACTCTACGAGCAGTACTTC.

The chain uses TRBV27 and TRBJ2-2, with a possible D match to TRBD2 (6 bases). V lost 4 bases and J 1 base, leaving 13 bases between the germline ends. CDR1 MNHEY and CDR2 SMNVEV come from the germline V gene (reference sequence). The CDR3 consists of 16 residues. For the CDR3, the DNA is TGTGCCAGCAGTTCCCCGGACTACTGGAACACCGGGGAGCTGTTTTTT. It yields the protein CASSSPDYWNTGELFF.

J is TRBJ2-1 and V is TRBV5-1, with D perhaps matching TRBD1 (6 bases). This CDR3 has 18 residues. V was cut by 2 bases and J by 2 bases, with 20 bases left in between. In germline, CDR1 is SGHRS, CDR2 YFSETQ. This CDR3 is CASSFVAGTHKTYNEQFF. CDR3 nucleotides: TGCGCCAGCAGCTTCGTTGCCGGGACACACAAAACCTACAATGAGCAGTTCTTC.

This clone was seen a handful of times. The chain carries TRBV4-2 and TRBJ1-5, with a tentative D call TRBD1 (5 bases). This CDR3 spans 16 amino acids. The germline V gene encodes CDR1 LGHNA and CDR2 YNFKEQ. The germline V and J ends were trimmed by 0 bases and 10 bases, with 19 bases remaining between them. The CDR3 DNA is TGTGCCAGCAGCCAAGATGCCAGGGAACTACTCAGACCCCAGCATTTT. This sequence encodes CASSQDARELLRPQHF.

The rearrangement uses TRBV7-8 and TRBJ2-7, with a weak D call TRBD1 (6 bases). V lost 3 bases and J 1 base, leaving 10 bases between the germline ends. CDR1 is SGHVS, CDR2 FQNEAQ, per germline. CDR3 length: 14 residues. The CDR3 region is CASSFGQLSYEQYF. CDR3 nucleotides: TGTGCCAGCAGCTTCGGACAGCTTTCCTACGAGCAGTACTTC.

The CDR3: CASSYGLASFNEQFF. CDR3 nucleotide sequence: TGTGCCAGCAGCTACGGACTAGCGTCATTCAATGAGCAGTTCTTC. The V gene is TRBV6-5, the J gene TRBJ2-1, with 9 nucleotides matching TRBD2. CDR3 size: 15 residues. Germline loops: CDR1 MNHEY, CDR2 SVGAGI. The ends lost 6 bases at V and 6 bases at J; junction bases unmatched: 9.

The chain combines TRBV5-1 with TRBJ2-3; possibly TRBD2 for D (5 bases). The CDR3 covers 15 residues. Germline values: CDR1 SGHRS, CDR2 YFSETQ. V shed 2 bases and J shed 2 bases, with 12 bases lying between them. The CDR3 DNA reads TGCGCCAGCAGCTTCGAGGGTCTTCACACAGATACGCAGTATTTT. Protein sequence: CASSFEGLHTDTQYF.

The chain uses TRBV18 and TRBJ1-1; 7 positions agree with TRBD1. The germline V gene encodes CDR1 KGHSH and CDR2 LQKENI. The CDR3 spans 15 residues. The ends lost 1 base at V and 4 bases at J; junction bases unmatched: 6. CDR3 region: CASSPRTGEGTEAFF. The CDR3 nucleotides read TGTGCCAGCTCACCACGGACAGGCGAAGGCACTGAAGCTTTCTTT.

J is TRBJ2-7 and V is TRBV27; 8 positions agree with TRBD2. This CDR3 comprises 15 residues. Unmatched junction bases numbered 10, after V lost 5 bases and J lost 4 bases. Germline-derived CDR1 and CDR2 are MNHEY and SMNVEV (reference sequence). The CDR3: CASSTRGGGRYEQYF. The CDR3 nucleotides read TGTGCCAGCAGTACCCGCGGCGGGGGGAGGTACGAGCAGTACTTC.

The genes are TRBV6-1 and TRBJ2-1, with 8 positions matching TRBD2. With V trimmed by 7 bases and J by 6 bases, 11 bases remained unmatched. The CDR3 sequence is 15 residues long. CDR1 is MNHNS and CDR2 is SASEGT in the germline V gene. CDR3 protein: CASIGTSGYSNEQFF. For the CDR3, the DNA is TGTGCCAGCATTGGAACTAGCGGATATAGCAATGAGCAGTTCTTC.

The V call is TRBV6-4, the J call TRBJ2-3; 8 positions agree with TRBD2. Losses at the gene ends were 4 bases for V and 1 base for J; bases not matched to a gene: 4. In germline, CDR1 is MRHNA, CDR2 SNTAGT. There are 15 residues in the CDR3. CDR3 DNA sequence: TGTGCCAGCAGTGTAAGAGCGGGGGGCACAGATACGCAGTATTTT. Translation gives CASSVRAGGTDTQYF.

The rearrangement uses TRBV2 and TRBJ1-5, with D possibly being TRBD1 (6 bases). Germline assignment: CDR1 SNHLY and CDR2 FYNNEI. Trimming shortened V by 4 bases and J by 7 bases, and 17 bases separated the two germline ends. This CDR3 region has 15 residues. For the CDR3, the DNA is TGTGCCAGCAGTGCCCGGACAGCTCGCGGACAGCCCCAGCATTTT. Translating gives CASSARTARGQPQHF. The entire variable domain, with the rest obtained from reference TRBV2 and TRBJ1-5, is as follows: EPEVTQTPSHQVTQMGQEVILRCVPISNHLYFYWYRQILGQKVEFLVSFYNNEISEKSEIFDDQFSVERPDGSNFTLKIRSTKLEDSAMYFCASSARTARGQPQHFGDGTRLSIL.

The chain links TRBV28 to TRBJ2-4; D is perhaps TRBD2 (6 bases). The CDR3 contains 15 residues. Germline CDR1 and CDR2: MDHEN and SYDVKM. The germline V and J ends were trimmed by 6 bases and 4 bases, with 16 bases remaining between them. The CDR3 DNA reads as TGTGCCAGCAGCCCACCCGCGGGGTTGAAAAACATTCAGTACTTC. Its translation is CASSPPAGLKNIQYF.

V is TRBV15 and J is TRBJ2-1; TRBD2 aligns across 8 bases. CDR1 is LNHNV, CDR2 YYDKDF, per germline (reference sequence). After removal of 1 base from V and 9 bases from J, the junction contained 11 bases not matched to a gene. The CDR3 consists of 16 residues. For the CDR3, the DNA is TGTGCCACCAGCAGAGTACGGGAGGGCCCCCACGGTGAGCAGTTCTTC. It codes for CATSRVREGPHGEQFF.

The rearrangement uses TRBV5-1 and TRBJ2-1; a weak D match, TRBD2 (7 bases). The CDR3 sequence is 15 residues long. Trimming shortened V by 0 bases and J by 7 bases, and 14 bases separated the two germline ends. Germline V lookup: CDR1 SGHRS, CDR2 YFSETQ. The CDR3 DNA sequence: TGCGCCAGCAGCTTGGATGGGGGGGCGGTAAATGAGCAGTTCTTC. This sequence encodes CASSLDGGAVNEQFF.

This rearrangement joins TRBV11-2 to TRBJ1-1; D is possibly TRBD1 (6 bases). V dropped 5 bases and J dropped 0 bases, with 13 bases sitting between them. There are 15 residues in the CDR3. Per germline, CDR1 SGHAT and CDR2 FQNNGV. CDR3 sequence reads: CASSRGGAMNTEAFF. CDR3 in DNA: TGTGCCAGCAGCCGGGGGGGGGCCATGAACACTGAAGCTTTCTTT.

This chain links TRBV7-2 with TRBJ2-1, with 12 bases lining up with TRBD2. Germline V gene lookup returns CDR1 SGHTA and CDR2 FQGNSA. CDR3 size: 14 residues. Germline trimming cut 7 bases from V and 7 bases from J; bases unmatched to any gene: 5. The CDR3 DNA sequence: TGTGCCAGCACGACTAGCGGGAGCTTTAATGAGCAGTTCTTC. Protein: CASTTSGSFNEQFF. Full variable domain (remainder filled in from reference TRBV7-2 and TRBJ2-1): GAGVSQSPSNKVTEKGKDVELRCDPISGHTALYWYRQSLGQGLEFLIYFQGNSAPDKSGLPSDRFSAERTGGSVSTLTIQRTQQEDSAVYLCASTTSGSFNEQFFGPGTRLTVL.

This chain's CDR3 is CASSAGTGSGGYTF. The CDR3 DNA reads as TGTGCCAGCAGCGCAGGGACAGGGAGTGGTGGCTACACCTTC. The chain links TRBV7-6 to TRBJ1-2; 9 bases agree with TRBD1. The CDR3 is 14 amino acids. From germline, CDR1 is SGHVS and CDR2 FNYEAQ. After removal of 5 bases from V and 7 bases from J, the junction contained 8 bases not matched to a gene.

The chain combines TRBV6-6 with TRBJ2-1, with TRBD2 identical over 7 bases. V lost 5 bases, J lost 7 bases, and 8 bases stayed unmatched. CDR3 length equals 14 residues. Per germline, CDR1 MNHNY and CDR2 SVGAGI (reference sequence). The CDR3 sequence is CASSGEGWGNEQFF. The CDR3 DNA is TGTGCCAGCAGTGGGGAGGGGTGGGGAAATGAGCAGTTCTTC.